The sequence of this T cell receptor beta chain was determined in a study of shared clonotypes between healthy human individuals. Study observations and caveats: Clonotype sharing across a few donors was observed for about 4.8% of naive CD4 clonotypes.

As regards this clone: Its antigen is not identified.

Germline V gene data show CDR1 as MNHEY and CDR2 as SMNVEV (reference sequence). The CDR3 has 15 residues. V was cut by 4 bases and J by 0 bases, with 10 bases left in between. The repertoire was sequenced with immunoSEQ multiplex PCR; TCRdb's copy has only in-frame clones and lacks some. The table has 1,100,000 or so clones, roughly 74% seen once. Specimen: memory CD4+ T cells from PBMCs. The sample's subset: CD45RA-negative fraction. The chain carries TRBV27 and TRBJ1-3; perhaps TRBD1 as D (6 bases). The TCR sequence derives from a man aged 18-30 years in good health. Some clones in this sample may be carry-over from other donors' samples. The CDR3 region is CASSSDRSSGNTIYF. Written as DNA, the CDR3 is TGTGCCAGCAGTTCAGACAGGAGCTCTGGAAACACCATATATTTT.